This T cell receptor (beta chain) was profiled in a study of cytomegalovirus exposure and HLA in healthy donors. The method was immunoSEQ multiplex PCR; TCRdb's version includes in-frame clones alone and lacks a portion of them. The sample includes around 300,000 clones, over 75% seen only once; the top ten take around 0.88%. Trimming removed 4 bases at V and 3 bases at J, with 9 bases between. Germline V gene sequence: CDR1 LGHNA, CDR2 YSLEER. The CDR3 contains 14 residues. Study outcomes and limitations: Reported performance of the classifier showed diagnosis of cytomegalovirus status with high specificity and sensitivity. The study listed 150 to 200 cytomegalovirus-associated TCR beta chains.

With respect to this clone: Antigen unknown.

The specimen was PBMCs. V is TRBV4-3 and J is TRBJ2-2; D might be TRBD1 (5 bases). This TCR came from a man aged 30-40 years in good health and CMV-seronegative. CDR3 region: CASSLGQYTGELFF. The CDR3 DNA is TGCGCCAGCAGCCTAGGACAATACACCGGGGAGCTGTTTTTT.